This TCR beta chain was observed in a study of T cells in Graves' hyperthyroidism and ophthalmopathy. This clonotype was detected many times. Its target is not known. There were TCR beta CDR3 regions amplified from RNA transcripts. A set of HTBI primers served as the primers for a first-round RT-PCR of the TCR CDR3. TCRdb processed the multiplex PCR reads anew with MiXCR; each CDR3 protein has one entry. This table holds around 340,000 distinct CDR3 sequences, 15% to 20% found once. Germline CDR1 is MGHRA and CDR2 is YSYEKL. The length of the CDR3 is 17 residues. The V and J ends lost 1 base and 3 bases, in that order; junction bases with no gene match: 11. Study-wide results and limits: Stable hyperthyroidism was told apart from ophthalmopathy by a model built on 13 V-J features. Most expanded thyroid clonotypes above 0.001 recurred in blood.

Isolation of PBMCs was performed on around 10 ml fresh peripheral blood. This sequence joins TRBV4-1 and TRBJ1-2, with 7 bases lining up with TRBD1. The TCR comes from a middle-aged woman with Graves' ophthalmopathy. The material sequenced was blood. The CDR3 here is CASSQVFPRQGHYGYTF. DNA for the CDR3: TGCGCCAGCAGCCAAGTATTCCCTCGACAGGGCCACTATGGCTACACCTTC.